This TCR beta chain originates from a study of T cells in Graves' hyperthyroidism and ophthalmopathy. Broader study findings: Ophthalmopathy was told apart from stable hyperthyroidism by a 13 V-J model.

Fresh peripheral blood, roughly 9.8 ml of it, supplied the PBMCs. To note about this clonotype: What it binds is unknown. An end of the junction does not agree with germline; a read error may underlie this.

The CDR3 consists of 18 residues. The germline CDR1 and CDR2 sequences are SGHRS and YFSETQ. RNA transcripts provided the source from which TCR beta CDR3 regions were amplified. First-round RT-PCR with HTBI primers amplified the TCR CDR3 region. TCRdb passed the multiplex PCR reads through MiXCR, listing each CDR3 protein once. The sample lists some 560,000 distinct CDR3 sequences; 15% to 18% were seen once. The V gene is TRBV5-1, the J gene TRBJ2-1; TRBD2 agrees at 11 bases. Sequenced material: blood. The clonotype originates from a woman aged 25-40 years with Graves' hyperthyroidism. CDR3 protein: CASSLGLSQLAGADEQLF. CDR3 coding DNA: TGCGCCAGCAGCTTGGGACTTTCACAACTAGCGGGAGCCGATGAGCAGTTATTC.